This entry lists 26 T cell receptor beta chains sequenced from one sample in a study of T cell responses to AZD1222 COVID-19 vaccine. This table comes from immunoSEQ multiplex PCR, and its TCRdb copy is limited to in-frame clones, with some not included. The sample yields more than 110,000 clones, 80% to 95% seen once. The sample was peripheral blood, taken on day 0 of AZD1222 vaccination. These TCRs come from an adult in good health.

The rearrangement links TRBV28 to TRBJ2-3; D is uncertain. V lost 8 bases, J lost 2 bases, and 11 bases lay in between. CDR3 size: 13 residues. From germline, CDR1 is MDHEN and CDR2 SYDVKM. In DNA form, the CDR3 reads TGTGCCAGCTGGTCCACCGCCACAGATACGCAGTATTTT. Its translation: CASWSTATDTQYF.

This rearrangement joins TRBV19 to TRBJ1-4; the D gene is possibly TRBD1 (6 bases). This CDR3 spans 15 amino acids. Germline CDR1 is LNHDA and CDR2 is SQIVND (reference sequence). V shed 5 bases and J shed 8 bases, with 18 bases lying between them. CDR3 in DNA: TGTGCCAGTAGTGACGGGCCAAGGGGGGACGAAAAACTGTTTTTT. This translates into CASSDGPRGDEKLFF.

This sequence joins TRBV7-8 and TRBJ1-2; D unresolved. The CDR3 has 15 amino acids. Per the germline V gene, CDR1 is SGHVS and CDR2 is FQNEAQ. Trimming took 0 bases from V and 4 from J, leaving 12 bases between them. The DNA for the CDR3 is TGTGCCAGCAGCTTAGCGCAGAGGGCGGTCTATGGCTACACCTTC. Protein: CASSLAQRAVYGYTF.

This chain uses TRBV7-9 with TRBJ1-2; D is unclear. The CDR3 extends over 13 amino acids. Per germline, CDR1 SEHNR and CDR2 FQNEAQ (reference sequence). V was cut by 1 base and J by 7 bases, with 10 bases left in between. The CDR3 nucleotides read TGTGCCAGCAGCTTAGAATCGGGGTTTGGCTACACCTTC. Translating it yields CASSLESGFGYTF.

CDR3 sequence reads: CASSISGGAIDTQYF. The DNA for the CDR3 is TGCGCCAGCAGCATTAGCGGGGGGGCCATAGATACGCAGTATTTT. The chain has TRBV5-1 and TRBJ2-3; 11 bases match TRBD2. The CDR3 extends over 15 amino acids. The germline V gene has CDR1 SGHRS and CDR2 YFSETQ. V shed 4 bases and J 5 bases; nucleotides not matched to a gene: 6.

V gene TRBV7-2 combines with J gene TRBJ2-3, with TRBD2 matching over 9 bases. Per the germline V gene, CDR1 is SGHTA and CDR2 is FQGNSA. V shed 1 base, J shed 4 bases, and the junction held 3 bases outside the gene matches. The CDR3 length is 15 residues. CDR3 nucleotide sequence: TGTGCCAGCAGCTTAGGTAGCGGGAGTCCAGATACGCAGTATTTT. It specifies CASSLGSGSPDTQYF.

The chain joins TRBV10-3 to TRBJ2-2, with D hard to call. CDR3 size: 15 residues. In germline, CDR1 is ENHRY, CDR2 SYGVKD. The V gene lost 4 bases and the J gene lost 3 bases, with 12 bases spanning the gap. CDR3 sequence (DNA): TGTGCCATCAGTGCCGCATCGGATTACACCGGGGAGCTGTTTTTT. The encoded protein is CAISAASDYTGELFF.

The chain employs TRBV27 and TRBJ1-5; D call uncertain. The V end lost 5 bases, the J end lost 6 bases, and 11 bases lay between the germline ends. CDR3 length: 13 amino acids. In germline, CDR1 is MNHEY, CDR2 SMNVEV (reference sequence). CDR3 bases: TGTGCCAGCAGTACTCAGGCGCGTCAGCCCCAGCATTTT. Translating gives CASSTQARQPQHF.

This clone showed up just once. V is TRBV20-1 and J is TRBJ2-7; D not resolved. Between the trimmed V and J ends, which lost 4 bases and 12 bases, there was a span of 7 bases. Per germline, CDR1 DFQATT and CDR2 SNEGSKA (reference sequence). The CDR3 has 8 residues. The CDR3 region has the DNA TGCAGTGCTAAAGGACGGTACTTC. Translating gives CSAKGRYF.

V gene TRBV28 combines with J gene TRBJ2-7; 9 bases map to TRBD1. Unmatched junction bases numbered 10, after V lost 5 bases and J lost 11 bases. This CDR3 region has 13 residues. Germline CDR1 MDHEN, CDR2 SYDVKM. CDR3 protein: CASSPSGQGKKYF. CDR3 bases: TGTGCCAGCAGTCCATCAGGACAGGGGAAGAAGTACTTC.

The chain recombines TRBV18 with TRBJ2-1; D is perhaps TRBD1 (5 bases). The CDR3 spans 15 residues. CDR1 is KGHSH, CDR2 LQKENI, per germline. The ends were cut back, 0 bases at V and 3 bases at J, with 9 bases in the middle. The chain's CDR3 is CASSPPPGLYNEQFF. Written as DNA, the CDR3 is TGTGCCAGCTCACCACCCCCAGGGCTCTACAATGAGCAGTTCTTC. Based on the CDR3 plus reference TRBV18 and TRBJ2-1, the full variable domain is NAGVMQNPRHLVRRRGQEARLRCSPMKGHSHVYWYRQLPEEGLKFMVYLQKENIIDESGMPKERFSAEFPKEGPSILRIQQVVRGDSAAYFCASSPPPGLYNEQFFGPGTRLTVL.

The chain carries TRBV3-1 (or the pseudogene TRBV3-2) and TRBJ2-1; 12 nucleotides line up with TRBD2. The germline gives CDR1 LGHDT, CDR2 YNNKEL (reference sequence). J lost 10 bases, V lost 5 bases, and 9 bases had no gene match. The CDR3 runs to 15 residues. The CDR3 DNA follows: TGTGCCAGCAGCGATACTAGCGGGGGGTTTGGAGAGCAGTTCTTC. This gives the protein CASSDTSGGFGEQFF.

V is TRBV5-1 and J is TRBJ2-6; no clear D gene. The CDR3 has 14 residues. The V gene lost 0 bases and the J gene lost 12 bases, with 13 bases spanning the gap. In germline, CDR1 is SGHRS, CDR2 YFSETQ. DNA of the CDR3: TGCGCCAGCAGCTTGGCGGGTCAGGTGTTCGTCCTGACTTTC. Its protein is CASSLAGQVFVLTF.

The rearrangement links TRBV4-2 to TRBJ1-1; the D gene is possibly TRBD1 (5 bases). The CDR3 runs 14 residues. Trimming cost V 0 bases and J 5 bases, with 10 bases left between them. Germline V gene sequence: CDR1 LGHNA, CDR2 YNFKEQ. CDR3 nucleotides: TGTGCCAGCAGCCAAGATGGGGGTGGGACTGAAGCTTTCTTT. It translates to CASSQDGGGTEAFF.

This clone was seen a handful of times. This chain links TRBV10-3 with TRBJ1-1; D call uncertain. Germline lookup yields CDR1 ENHRY and CDR2 SYGVKD. The CDR3 has 14 amino acids. The ends were cut back, 0 bases at V and 1 base at J, with 6 bases in the middle. The CDR3 sequence is CAISESGRNTEAFF. CDR3 DNA: TGTGCCATCAGTGAGTCGGGGAGGAACACTGAAGCTTTCTTT.

The V call is TRBV10-3, the J call TRBJ2-3; 8 bases agree with TRBD2. In germline, CDR1 is ENHRY, CDR2 SYGVKD. V lost 3 bases and J lost 2; bases outside the gene matches: 4. The CDR3 has 15 residues. The CDR3 coding sequence is TGTGCCATCAGTGATCGGACTAGCCTCACAGATACGCAGTATTTT. It specifies CAISDRTSLTDTQYF.

This clone was recorded once. The chain employs TRBV9 and TRBJ2-3, with D uncertain. Germline V lookup: CDR1 SGDLS, CDR2 YYNGEE. V shed 0 bases and J shed 1 base, with 3 bases lying between them. The CDR3 length is 13 residues. CDR3 loop: CASSVVGTDTQYF. The DNA of the CDR3 is TGTGCCAGCAGCGTAGTTGGCACAGATACGCAGTATTTT.

V gene TRBV5-4 combines with J gene TRBJ1-2; a weak D match, TRBD1 (5 bases). The V end was cut by 0 bases, the J end by 1 base, with 10 bases between. In germline, CDR1 is SGHNT, CDR2 YYREEE (reference sequence). This CDR3 comprises 15 residues. In DNA, the CDR3 is TGTGCCAGCAGCTTGGAGGGACGGCGTAACTATGGCTACACCTTC. Protein sequence: CASSLEGRRNYGYTF.

This chain joins TRBV7-2 and TRBJ1-6; D gene ambiguous. CDR1 is SGHTA, CDR2 FQGNSA, per germline. V was shortened by 5 bases and J by 6 bases, with 11 bases between the two germline ends. This CDR3 comprises 14 residues. In DNA, the CDR3 is TGTGCCAGCAGCCTCTTGGTGGTTAATTCACCCCTCCACTTT. Encoded protein: CASSLLVVNSPLHF.

This sequence joins TRBV13 and TRBJ2-4, with 7 bases identical to TRBD2. Germline V gene data show CDR1 as PRHDT and CDR2 as FYEKMQ (reference sequence). The CDR3 sequence is 14 residues long. Germline trimming cut 9 bases from V and 2 bases from J; bases unmatched to any gene: 7. The CDR3 loop reads CASGLTSPKNIQYF. The CDR3, as DNA: TGTGCCAGTGGTTTGACTAGCCCCAAAAACATTCAGTACTTC.

V and J are TRBV5-1 and TRBJ2-3; D unclear. V lost 0 bases, J lost 4 bases, and 9 bases lay in between. CDR1 and CDR2 from the germline V gene are SGHRS and YFSETQ. The CDR3 runs 14 residues. CDR3 sequence: CASSLAGSADTQYF. The CDR3 nucleotides are TGCGCCAGCAGCTTGGCCGGATCCGCAGATACGCAGTATTTT.

A remark on this clone: Within the sample, other DNA sequences also encode this same CDR3. The chain employs TRBV19 and TRBJ1-5; a possible D gene is TRBD1 (5 bases). Trimming shortened V by 3 bases and J by 3 bases, and 9 bases separated the two germline ends. This CDR3 spans 14 amino acids. Germline assignment: CDR1 LNHDA and CDR2 SQIVND (reference sequence). DNA for the CDR3: TGTGCCAGTAGTATCGACAGATACAATCAGCCCCAGCATTTT. Its protein product is CASSIDRYNQPQHF.

J is TRBJ2-2 and V is TRBV7-6; a weak D match, TRBD2 (5 bases). This CDR3 is 15 amino acids long. Per the germline V gene, CDR1 is SGHVS and CDR2 is FNYEAQ. Trimming cost V 2 bases and J 3 bases, with 10 bases left between them. CDR3 amino acids: CASSLPFGDTGELFF. CDR3 DNA: TGTGCCAGCAGCTTACCGTTCGGGGACACCGGGGAGCTGTTTTTT.

The sample holds one count of this clone. The chain is built from TRBV7-6 and TRBJ2-7; no definite D call. V was trimmed by 4 bases and J by 2 bases, leaving 15 bases between them. The V gene's germline CDR1 is SGHVS and CDR2 FNYEAQ. This CDR3 region has 15 residues. DNA for the CDR3: TGTGCCAGCAGCTCTGATATCGTTCCCACCTACGAGCAGTACTTC. It encodes CASSSDIVPTYEQYF.

The gene calls are TRBV19 and TRBJ2-2; D remains ambiguous. The CDR3 extends over 11 amino acids. The germline V and J ends were trimmed by 7 bases and 7 bases, with 7 bases remaining between them. Germline V gene lookup returns CDR1 LNHDA and CDR2 SQIVND (reference sequence). Here the CDR3 reads CASNYIGELFF. CDR3 DNA: TGTGCCAGTAATTATATCGGGGAGCTGTTTTTT.

J is TRBJ1-1 and V is TRBV4-1; 7 positions match TRBD1. J lost 4 bases, V lost 4 bases, and 9 bases had no gene match. The CDR3 extends over 15 amino acids. Germline lookup yields CDR1 MGHRA and CDR2 YSYEKL. The DNA for the CDR3 is TGCGCCAGCAGCCGCGGACAGGCGGCCCCCACTGAAGCTTTCTTT. Amino acid sequence: CASSRGQAAPTEAFF.